This TCR beta chain was captured by sequencing in a study of molecular identifiers for immune sequencing clone quantification. Turning to the study itself: Four portions were sequenced after RNA from around 20,000 or 99,000 naive CD8 cells was split five ways in replicates.

V lost 4 bases and J lost 3, with 12 bases in between. The CDR3 extends over 13 amino acids. The germline V gene encodes CDR1 SQVTM and CDR2 ANQGSEA. Methods described previously were used for bulk TCR libraries, and listed TCR primers were applied. MiXCR, applied by TCRdb to the PCR reads, yields one record per CDR3 protein. There are about 510,000 distinct CDR3 sequences in the sample; about a fifth occur only once, and approximately 0.84% lies in the top ten. With regard to this clonotype: Its antigen is unidentified.

Findings and limits, study-wide: The study found clones above 20 RNA copies held over 99% of effector molecules and under 1% in naive cells.

This TCR was sampled from a human donor in good health. Some libraries in this study had Jurkat cell RNA spiked in. The sample was naive CD8+ T cells from blood, with Jurkat cell RNA spiked in. The subset is: FACS-sorted CD8+CD4-CCR7+CD45RA+ naive T cells. The chain carries TRBV29-1 and TRBJ1-2; D gene ambiguous. CDR3 nucleotide sequence: TGCAGCGTTGTTGAGGGTGCCGACTATGGCTACACCTTC. This codes for CSVVEGADYGYTF.